These T cell receptor beta chains were read from a single sample in a study of cytomegalovirus exposure and HLA in healthy donors. Only in-frame clones appear in the TCRdb table, and some are missing; sequencing was by immunoSEQ multiplex PCR. Of roughly 110,000 clones detected, around 77% appear once; the ten largest clones hold about 4.3%. Material for sequencing was PBMCs. The receptors originated from a male donor in good health and CMV-seronegative. CDR3s include the opening cysteine and the closing phenylalanine or tryptophan. D genes are given only for firm matches. Not all rows give a size; the values are once, few, many and, for expanded clones, a class.

j_gene: TRBJ2-3
abundance: NA
v_gene: TRBV28
d_gene: TRBD2
len: 15
CDR3nt: TGTGCCAGCAGTGCTCGAGCGGGAGGGCCAGATACGCAGTATTTT
CDR3aa: CASSARAGGPDTQYF

j_gene: TRBJ1-1
abundance: NA
v_gene: TRBV28
d_gene: NA
len: 15
CDR3nt: TGTGCCAGCAGTTTTAGGCTTAAGCGACAGCATGAAGCTTTCTTT
CDR3aa: CASSFRLKRQHEAFF

j_gene: TRBJ2-5
abundance: NA
v_gene: TRBV5-4
d_gene: NA
len: 12
CDR3nt: TGTGCCAGCAGCTTGGCAAAAGAGACCCAGTACTTC
CDR3aa: CASSLAKETQYF

j_gene: TRBJ2-3
abundance: NA
v_gene: TRBV6-5
d_gene: TRBD2
len: 16
CDR3nt: TGTGCCAGCAGTTACGGAGTAGCGGGATACACAGATACGCAGTATTTT
CDR3aa: CASSYGVAGYTDTQYF

j_gene: TRBJ1-2
abundance: NA
v_gene: TRBV6-1
d_gene: NA
len: 15
CDR3nt: TGTGCCAGCAGTGAAAGGGGTGGTGGGGCCTATGGCTACACCTTC
CDR3aa: CASSERGGGAYGYTF

j_gene: TRBJ1-1
abundance: once
v_gene: TRBV6-1
d_gene: NA
len: 14
CDR3nt: TGTGCCAGCAGTGAAGCGGCCTCGAACACTGAAGCTTTCTTT
CDR3aa: CASSEAASNTEAFF

j_gene: TRBJ2-1
abundance: NA
v_gene: TRBV5-5
d_gene: TRBD2
len: 16
CDR3nt: TGTGCCAGCAGCTTGGGGCTAGCGGGCGCGTGGGTTGAGCAGTTCTTC
CDR3aa: CASSLGLAGAWVEQFF

j_gene: TRBJ2-5
abundance: NA
v_gene: TRBV2
d_gene: TRBD1
len: 15
CDR3nt: TGTGCCGCCTCCCCGCGCGGACAGGGAAAAGAGACCCAGTACTTC
CDR3aa: CAASPRGQGKETQYF

j_gene: TRBJ2-1
abundance: once
v_gene: TRBV12-5
d_gene: TRBD2
len: 15
CDR3nt: TGTGCTAGTGGTTTCCTGGGACTAGAAAACAATGAGCAGTTCTTC
CDR3aa: CASGFLGLENNEQFF

j_gene: TRBJ2-5
abundance: NA
v_gene: TRBV5-4
d_gene: TRBD2
len: 14
CDR3nt: TGTGCCAGCAGCCTTGGACTAGCGAAAGAGACCCAGTACTTC
CDR3aa: CASSLGLAKETQYF

j_gene: TRBJ2-7
abundance: NA
v_gene: TRBV4-1
d_gene: NA
len: 14
CDR3nt: TGCGCCAGCAGCCAACGGTCCGGTTCCTACGAGCAGTACTTC
CDR3aa: CASSQRSGSYEQYF

j_gene: TRBJ1-1
abundance: NA
v_gene: TRBV10-2
d_gene: TRBD1
len: 15
CDR3nt: TGCGCCAGCAGGATGGGACAGGGGACGAACACTGAAGCTTTCTTT
CDR3aa: CASRMGQGTNTEAFF

j_gene: TRBJ1-5
abundance: NA
v_gene: TRBV19
d_gene: NA
len: 14
CDR3nt: TGTGCCAGTAGTATGGAGGAGGGGGGGCAGCCCCAGCATTTT
CDR3aa: CASSMEEGGQPQHF

j_gene: TRBJ2-7
abundance: NA
v_gene: TRBV27
d_gene: TRBD1
len: 15
CDR3nt: TGTGCCAGCAGTCCCCGGACAGGAGGAATCTACGAGCAGTACTTC
CDR3aa: CASSPRTGGIYEQYF

j_gene: TRBJ2-4
abundance: NA
v_gene: TRBV28
d_gene: NA
len: 14
CDR3nt: TGTGCCAGCAGCTCCCCCGGGATCTCTAACATTCAGTACTTC
CDR3aa: CASSSPGISNIQYF

j_gene: TRBJ2-1
abundance: NA
v_gene: TRBV7-7
d_gene: TRBD2
len: 15
CDR3nt: TGTGCCAGCAGCTTAGGGACTAGCGGGAGTATTGAGCAGTTCTTC
CDR3aa: CASSLGTSGSIEQFF

j_gene: TRBJ2-7
abundance: once
v_gene: TRBV7-9
d_gene: NA
len: 13
CDR3nt: TGTGCCTGCTCCTTACAGCCCTCGGCCGAGCAGTACTTC
CDR3aa: CACSLQPSAEQYF

j_gene: TRBJ2-7
abundance: NA
v_gene: TRBV27
d_gene: NA
len: 13
CDR3nt: TGTGCCAGCAGTTTACCCGGGAGCTACGAGCAGTACTTC
CDR3aa: CASSLPGSYEQYF

j_gene: TRBJ1-1
abundance: NA
v_gene: TRBV5-4
d_gene: NA
len: 13
CDR3nt: TGTGCCAGCAGGCCGACAGTGAACACTGAAGCTTTCTTT
CDR3aa: CASRPTVNTEAFF

j_gene: TRBJ2-7
abundance: NA
v_gene: TRBV28
d_gene: TRBD2
len: 14
CDR3nt: TGTGCCAGCAGATCAGCGGGAGGCGCCTACGAGCAGTACTTC
CDR3aa: CASRSAGGAYEQYF

j_gene: TRBJ1-2
abundance: NA
v_gene: TRBV7-2
d_gene: TRBD1
len: 16
CDR3nt: TGTGCCAGCAGCCCCTCCCAGGACAGGGGGTTTTTCGGCTACACCTTC
CDR3aa: CASSPSQDRGFFGYTF

j_gene: TRBJ2-5
abundance: NA
v_gene: TRBV27
d_gene: TRBD2
len: 16
CDR3nt: TGTGCCAGCAGTTTTAGACTAGCGGGAGTTCGGGAGACCCAGTACTTC
CDR3aa: CASSFRLAGVRETQYF

j_gene: TRBJ1-4
abundance: NA
v_gene: TRBV4-1
d_gene: NA
len: 15
CDR3nt: TGCGCCAGCAGCCCTCAGGGAGGGGTGAATGAAAAACTGTTTTTT
CDR3aa: CASSPQGGVNEKLFF

j_gene: TRBJ2-7
abundance: NA
v_gene: TRBV5-6
d_gene: TRBD2
len: 17
CDR3nt: TGTGCCAGCAGCTTGGAGAGACTAGCGCAAGCAACCTACGAGCAGTACTTC
CDR3aa: CASSLERLAQATYEQYF

j_gene: TRBJ2-7
abundance: NA
v_gene: TRBV7-8
d_gene: NA
len: 13
CDR3nt: TGTGCCAGCAGCTTAGGGTCGGGATACGAGCAGTACTTC
CDR3aa: CASSLGSGYEQYF

j_gene: TRBJ1-2
abundance: NA
v_gene: TRBV10-2
d_gene: NA
len: 14
CDR3nt: TGCGCCAGCAGTGAGACGCCAGGGGCGCGTGGCTACACCTTC
CDR3aa: CASSETPGARGYTF

j_gene: TRBJ2-7
abundance: NA
v_gene: TRBV5-1
d_gene: TRBD2
len: 15
CDR3nt: TGCGCCAGCAGCTTGGTTACTAGCGGGGCCTACGAGCAGTACTTC
CDR3aa: CASSLVTSGAYEQYF

j_gene: TRBJ1-1
abundance: once
v_gene: TRBV5-1
d_gene: TRBD1
len: 17
CDR3nt: TGCGCCAGCAGCTTGGAAAGACAGGGGGCGGTGAACACTGAAGCTTTCTTT
CDR3aa: CASSLERQGAVNTEAFF

j_gene: TRBJ2-5
abundance: NA
v_gene: TRBV2
d_gene: TRBD2
len: 15
CDR3nt: TGTGCCAGCAGCGAGACTAGCGGGAGGAGAGAGACCCAGTACTTC
CDR3aa: CASSETSGRRETQYF

j_gene: TRBJ1-1
abundance: NA
v_gene: TRBV30
d_gene: NA
len: 11
CDR3nt: TGTGCCTGGAGTGTGAGGATTGAAGCTTTCTTT
CDR3aa: CAWSVRIEAFF

j_gene: TRBJ1-1
abundance: NA
v_gene: TRBV19
d_gene: TRBD1
len: 17
CDR3nt: TGTGCCAGTAGTGCCTTAGGACAGGGGGCACGTAACACTGAAGCTTTCTTT
CDR3aa: CASSALGQGARNTEAFF

j_gene: TRBJ1-5
abundance: NA
v_gene: TRBV4-1
d_gene: NA
len: 15
CDR3nt: TGCGCCAGCAGCCAAAGACAGGATAGCAATCAGCCCCAGCATTTT
CDR3aa: CASSQRQDSNQPQHF

j_gene: TRBJ1-2
abundance: NA
v_gene: TRBV7-6
d_gene: NA
len: 16
CDR3nt: TGTGCCAGCAGCTTAGCGCACAAAGCCGGGGTGGGTGGCTACACCTTC
CDR3aa: CASSLAHKAGVGGYTF

j_gene: TRBJ2-2
abundance: NA
v_gene: TRBV5-1
d_gene: NA
len: 16
CDR3nt: TGCGCCAGCAGCTTGTTTTGGGACATAGGGACCGGGGAGCTGTTTTTT
CDR3aa: CASSLFWDIGTGELFF

j_gene: TRBJ1-1
abundance: few
v_gene: TRBV12-5
d_gene: NA
len: 13
CDR3nt: TGTGCTAGTGCGAACAGGGTTGGTAACGAAGCTTTCTTT
CDR3aa: CASANRVGNEAFF

j_gene: TRBJ1-3
abundance: NA
v_gene: TRBV6-5
d_gene: TRBD1
len: 13
CDR3nt: TGTGCCAGCAGGGGGACAGGGCGGGACACCATATATTTT
CDR3aa: CASRGTGRDTIYF

j_gene: TRBJ1-1
abundance: few
v_gene: TRBV27
d_gene: NA
len: 13
CDR3nt: TGTGCCAGCACGACCCGGGGGAACACTGAAGCTTTCTTT
CDR3aa: CASTTRGNTEAFF

j_gene: TRBJ2-3
abundance: NA
v_gene: TRBV2
d_gene: NA
len: 13
CDR3nt: TGTGCCACCACAGGGACCCGCACAGATACGCAGTATTTT
CDR3aa: CATTGTRTDTQYF

j_gene: TRBJ2-7
abundance: NA
v_gene: TRBV2
d_gene: TRBD2
len: 15
CDR3nt: TGTGCCAGCAGCGGTGGACTAGCGGTCTCCTACGAGCAGTACTTC
CDR3aa: CASSGGLAVSYEQYF